The 8 T cell receptor beta chains presented below share a single source sample, sequenced in a study of cytomegalovirus exposure and HLA in healthy donors. PCR employed 60 Vbeta and 13 Jbeta primers. Data came from immunoSEQ multiplex PCR; TCRdb stores just in-frame clones and leaves some out. This table holds some 200,000 clones, about 80% found once. Sequencing input: PBMCs. The receptor source for this set is a woman aged 45-65 years in good health and CMV-seronegative.

The genes are TRBV28 and TRBJ1-1; D is perhaps TRBD1 (6 bases). Trimming stripped 8 bases from V and 1 base from J, with 14 bases between. In germline, CDR1 is MDHEN, CDR2 SYDVKM. CDR3 length equals 14 residues. CDR3: CASHYRGQNTEAFF. The CDR3 DNA reads TGTGCCAGCCATTATAGGGGACAGAACACTGAAGCTTTCTTT.

The chain combines TRBV7-8 with TRBJ2-7; 8 nucleotides agree with TRBD1. The germline V gene encodes CDR1 SGHVS and CDR2 FQNEAQ. This CDR3 region has 16 residues. V was clipped by 5 bases and J by 4 bases; unmatched bases: 13. CDR3 nucleotide sequence: TGTGCCAGCAGCCAAGATCGGGGCAGGGGGCTGTACGAGCAGTACTTC. Protein product: CASSQDRGRGLYEQYF.

The chain carries TRBV15 and TRBJ2-7; 9 bases fit TRBD1. The V gene's germline CDR1 is LNHNV and CDR2 YYDKDF (reference sequence). This CDR3 spans 15 amino acids. The junction had 2 bases not matched to a gene; V was cut back by 0 bases and J by 2 bases. CDR3 sequence (DNA): TGTGCCACCAGCAGAGAGGGGGACAGGGCCTACGAGCAGTACTTC. Amino acid sequence: CATSREGDRAYEQYF.

The V and J genes are TRBV15 and TRBJ1-2; 7 nucleotides line up with TRBD1. In germline, CDR1 is LNHNV, CDR2 YYDKDF (reference sequence). Germline trimming cut 5 bases from V and 6 bases from J; bases unmatched to any gene: 9. The CDR3 covers 14 residues. This chain's CDR3 is CATSSRKTGDGYTF. CDR3 sequence (DNA): TGTGCCACCAGCTCGCGAAAAACAGGGGATGGCTACACCTTC.

The chain couples TRBV5-4 to TRBJ1-4, with D tentatively TRBD1 (5 bases). Per germline, CDR1 SGHNT and CDR2 YYREEE (reference sequence). Trimming cost V 4 bases and J 6 bases, with 16 bases left between them. The CDR3 contains 15 residues. CDR3 DNA sequence: TGTGCCAGCAGCATGGCGCGGGGGTCACATGAAAAACTGTTTTTT. Protein sequence: CASSMARGSHEKLFF.

This clone is a singleton in its sample. The chain couples TRBV7-2 to TRBJ2-1; TRBD2 agrees at 11 bases. The CDR3 length is 16 residues. CDR1 SGHTA and CDR2 FQGNSA come from the germline V gene. The trim removed 5 bases at V and 0 bases at J, leaving 3 bases unmatched. In DNA, the CDR3 is TGTGCCAGCAGCGTTGGGACTAGCGGCTCCTACAATGAGCAGTTCTTC. It specifies CASSVGTSGSYNEQFF.

J is TRBJ2-7 and V is TRBV11-2; 15 nucleotides agree with TRBD2. Germline V gives CDR1 SGHAT, CDR2 FQNNGV. V lost 6 bases, J lost 2 bases, and 8 bases stayed unmatched. The CDR3 is 17 residues long. The CDR3: CASSPRGLAGGAYEQYF. CDR3 coding DNA: TGTGCCAGCAGTCCACGAGGACTAGCGGGGGGGGCCTACGAGCAGTACTTC.

The V and J genes are TRBV2 and TRBJ2-1; 7 bases fit TRBD1. Unmatched junction bases numbered 1, after V lost 4 bases and J lost 4 bases. This CDR3 has 13 residues. CDR1 and CDR2 from the germline V gene are SNHLY and FYNNEI. The CDR3 reads CASSVGQYNEQFF. DNA for the CDR3: TGTGCCAGCAGTGTGGGACAGTACAATGAGCAGTTCTTC.